These T cell receptor beta chains were read from a single sample in a study of blood T cell repertoires in COVID-19. Here immunoSEQ multiplex PCR was the method, and the copy in TCRdb shows in-frame clones only, minus some. In the table there are 100,000 to 150,000 clones, almost 70% of which are singletons. Material for sequencing was peripheral blood. These receptor sequences come from a woman aged 70-85 years with acute or convalescent COVID-19. Both conserved end residues are part of each CDR3. Each record gives: clone size, V gene, D gene, J gene, CDR3 protein, CDR3 DNA. D genes are given only for firm matches. Size values are once, few and many counts, or a class for expanded clones, and some rows have none.

-	TRBV19	-	TRBJ2-5	CASSRRQREETQYF	TGTGCCAGTAGTAGAAGACAGCGCGAAGAGACCCAGTACTTC
-	TRBV9	TRBD1	TRBJ1-4	CASSVEGGNEKLFF	TGTGCCAGCAGCGTAGAAGGGGGCAATGAAAAACTGTTTTTT
-	TRBV5-8	-	TRBJ1-1	CASSLRGEAFF	TGTGCCAGCAGCTTGAGGGGAGAAGCTTTCTTT
-	TRBV28	-	TRBJ2-3	CASSLGSEGTQYF	TGTGCCAGCAGTTTGGGGTCCGAGGGCACGCAGTATTTT
-	TRBV30	-	TRBJ1-1	CAWNQQGGGTEAFF	TGTGCCTGGAACCAACAGGGTGGAGGCACTGAAGCTTTCTTT
-	TRBV11-2	TRBD1	TRBJ1-4	CASSYAETGFGEKLFF	TGTGCCAGCAGCTATGCCGAGACAGGGTTTGGCGAAAAACTGTTTTTT
many	TRBV24-1	-	TRBJ2-2	CATTDSITGELFF	TGTGCCACCACGGACAGTATTACCGGGGAGCTGTTTTTT
-	TRBV14	-	TRBJ1-1	CASSQFDTSNTEAFF	TGTGCCAGCAGCCAGTTTGACACCTCGAACACTGAAGCTTTCTTT
-	TRBV2	-	TRBJ2-7	CASSEASYEQYF	TGTGCCAGCAGTGAAGCCAGCTACGAGCAGTACTTC
-	TRBV5-6	TRBD2	TRBJ2-1	CASSQTGTSDFNEQFF	TGTGCCAGCAGCCAGACGGGGACTAGCGACTTCAATGAGCAGTTCTTC
-	TRBV9	TRBD1	TRBJ2-2	CASSVARQGVDTGELFF	TGTGCCAGCAGCGTAGCCCGACAGGGTGTCGACACCGGGGAGCTGTTTTTT
-	TRBV30	TRBD2	TRBJ2-3	CAWSRTSGTDTQYF	TGTGCCTGGAGTAGAACTAGCGGCACAGATACGCAGTATTTT
-	TRBV29-1	-	TRBJ1-2	CSAGQVANYGYTF	TGCAGCGCGGGGCAGGTCGCTAACTATGGCTACACCTTC
once	TRBV11-3	-	TRBJ2-2	CASSPSPNTGELFF	TGTGCCAGCAGCCCAAGCCCGAACACCGGGGAGCTGTTTTTT
-	TRBV9	-	TRBJ1-5	CASSPSGSNQPQHF	TGTGCCAGCAGCCCGAGCGGGAGCAATCAGCCCCAGCATTTT
-	TRBV6-2/TRBV6-3	-	TRBJ1-5	CASSYPPENQPQHF	TGTGCCAGCAGTTACCCTCCCGAGAATCAGCCCCAGCATTTT
-	TRBV5-4	-	TRBJ1-2	CASSLASGPQRGYTF	TGTGCCAGCAGCTTGGCATCCGGCCCTCAGCGAGGCTACACCTTC
-	TRBV10-3	-	TRBJ1-6	CATAGKGDNSPLHF	TGTGCCACCGCCGGGAAGGGTGATAATTCACCCCTCCACTTT
-	TRBV9	TRBD1	TRBJ2-7	CASSPSDRATYEQYF	TGTGCCAGCAGCCCCTCCGACAGGGCCACCTACGAGCAGTACTTC
-	TRBV24-1	TRBD2	TRBJ2-3	CATSDPGTSGFYTQYF	TGTGCCACCAGTGACCCCGGGACTAGCGGTTTTTATACGCAGTATTTT
-	TRBV7-9	-	TRBJ1-4	CASSLEGYRKSNEKLFF	TGTGCCAGCAGCTTGGAGGGGTACCGGAAAAGTAATGAAAAACTGTTTTTT
-	TRBV21-1	-	TRBJ2-2	CASSKGGDTGELFF	TGTGCCAGCAGCAAAGGAGGAGACACCGGGGAGCTGTTTTTT
-	TRBV27	-	TRBJ2-1	CASSSPTVNNEQFF	TGTGCCAGCAGTTCCCCGACTGTAAACAATGAGCAGTTCTTC
-	TRBV15	TRBD1	TRBJ1-4	CATSRGGQGNEKLFF	TGTGCCACCAGCAGAGGGGGACAGGGGAATGAAAAACTGTTTTTT
-	TRBV6-2/TRBV6-3	TRBD2	TRBJ2-7	CASSYSQTSGVYEQYF	TGTGCCAGCAGTTACTCCCAAACTAGCGGAGTCTACGAGCAGTACTTC
-	TRBV7-9	TRBD2	TRBJ2-3	CASSLGRGRVADTQYF	TGTGCCAGCAGCTTGGGGCGCGGGAGAGTCGCAGATACGCAGTATTTT
-	TRBV3-1/TRBV3-2	-	TRBJ1-2	CASSQDWGGFRYGYTF	TGTGCCAGCAGCCAAGACTGGGGGGGTTTTAGATATGGCTACACCTTC
-	TRBV6-1	-	TRBJ1-3	CASSAKPGGATDGNTIYF	TGTGCCAGCAGTGCCAAACCCGGGGGGGCGACGGATGGAAACACCATATATTTT
few	TRBV5-1	TRBD1	TRBJ2-4	CASSPGQGRNIQYF	TGCGCCAGCAGCCCCGGACAGGGGAGAAACATTCAGTACTTC